This passage covers 22 T cell receptor beta chains from one sample sequenced in a study of stem cell transplantation in POMP-related autoinflammatory disease (dated by TCRdb to the early 2020s). The label giving this sample's time point can be read as: before hematopoietic stem cell transplant. Receptors were amplified or captured by the immunoSEQ multiplex PCR assay. Sourced from immuneACCESS, this table was stored by TCRdb with only in-frame sequences that have V and J called. A share of the clones is absent; for the studies checked, an unresolved V gene accounts for under half, and the remainder has no known explanation. The sample profile shows 1,000 to 1,500 clones; nearly 85% of them were found once. The ten biggest clones cover 4% to 5% of the sample. The sequencing here drew on CD4+ follicular helper T cells (Tfh) from PBMCs, taken before stem cell transplantation. In light of the paper, this sample's cell subset or site label describes: T follicular helper cells. The source of these receptors is a human donor with POMP-related autoinflammation and immune dysregulation (PRAID).

CDR3: CAWSATGGYLTAGELFF. CDR3 coding DNA: TGTGCCTGGAGCGCAACGGGGGGCTATCTAACAGCCGGGGAGCTGTTTTTT. V and J are TRBV30 and TRBJ2-2, with D perhaps TRBD2 (7 bases). V lost 3 bases and J 6 bases, leaving 23 bases between the germline ends. The CDR3 consists of 17 residues. The germline gives CDR1 GTSNPN, CDR2 SVGIG (reference sequence).

In this sample, this clone turned up once. CDR3 DNA: TGCGCCAGCAGCCAACAGGACAGGAACACTGAAGCTTTCTTT. This translates into CASSQQDRNTEAFF. The gene calls are TRBV5-1 and TRBJ1-1; D may be TRBD1 (6 bases). Germline values: CDR1 SGHRS, CDR2 YFSETQ. With 4 bases removed from V and 1 base from J, the gap between germline ends came to 11 bases. The CDR3 has 14 residues.

The table lists this clone with a count of one. The chain couples TRBV7-8 to TRBJ1-2, with 8 bases fitting TRBD1. The CDR3 runs 15 residues. Trimming took 0 bases from V and 2 from J; bases not matched to a gene: 2. The germline gives CDR1 SGHVS, CDR2 FQNEAQ. CDR3 residues: CASSLATGANYGYTF. The CDR3 nucleotides read TGTGCCAGCAGCTTAGCGACAGGGGCGAACTATGGCTACACCTTC.

The V call is TRBV6-1, the J call TRBJ2-5; no clear D. CDR3 size: 13 residues. The V and J ends lost 2 bases and 1 base respectively, with 5 bases between them. Per the germline V gene, CDR1 is MNHNS and CDR2 is SASEGT. The CDR3 reads CASSEPGQETQYF. In nucleotides, the CDR3 is TGTGCCAGCAGTGAACCGGGCCAAGAGACCCAGTACTTC.

The rearrangement links TRBV5-1 to TRBJ2-7; 8 positions agree with TRBD2. V shed 3 bases, J shed 6 bases, and the junction held 5 bases outside the gene matches. The CDR3 has 13 residues. Per the germline V gene, CDR1 is SGHRS and CDR2 is YFSETQ. The CDR3 sequence: CASSSGLAGEQYF. DNA for the CDR3: TGCGCCAGCAGCTCAGGACTAGCTGGCGAGCAGTACTTC.

The chain combines TRBV11-3 with TRBJ2-1; 15 bases line up with TRBD2. V dropped 5 bases and J dropped 1; count of bases not matched to a gene: 6. Germline V lookup: CDR1 SGHNT, CDR2 YENEEA. This CDR3 comprises 18 residues. The DNA of the CDR3 is TGTGCCAGCAGCCAAACCGGACTAGCGGGAGGGTCCTACAATGAGCAGTTCTTC. Its translation is CASSQTGLAGGSYNEQFF.

This CDR3 reads CASSLGTGPAGRVTLHF. Written as DNA, the CDR3 is TGTGCCAGCAGCTTAGGGACTGGACCCGCAGGGAGGGTCACCCTCCACTTT. The chain uses TRBV7-6 and TRBJ1-6; D is perhaps TRBD1 (5 bases). Trimming stripped 1 base from V and 14 bases from J, with 24 bases between. The CDR3 sequence is 17 residues long. The V gene's germline CDR1 is SGHVS and CDR2 FNYEAQ.

V gene TRBV9 combines with J gene TRBJ2-1, with TRBD1 matching 8 bases. Germline V gene lookup returns CDR1 SGDLS and CDR2 YYNGEE. The CDR3 contains 15 residues. Trimming cost V 2 bases and J 0 bases; bases outside gene matches: 1. CDR3 DNA sequence: TGTGCCAGCAGCGTGGGACAGGACTCCTACAATGAGCAGTTCTTC. It codes for CASSVGQDSYNEQFF.

The chain links TRBV19 to TRBJ2-1; the match to TRBD2 covers 10 bases. Germline assignment: CDR1 LNHDA and CDR2 SQIVND (reference sequence). J was trimmed by 0 bases and V by 7 bases; bases with no gene match: 12. The CDR3 is 18 residues long. CDR3 nucleotides: TGTGCCAGTATTCCCGGAGCTAGCGGGAGAAGCTCCTACAATGAGCAGTTCTTC. Translating gives CASIPGASGRSSYNEQFF.

The CDR3 DNA is TGTGCCAGCTCACCACAACTAGCGGGGTCCTACAATGAGCAGTTCTTC. Encoded protein: CASSPQLAGSYNEQFF. V gene TRBV18 combines with J gene TRBJ2-1; TRBD2 matches 10 bases. Germline CDR1 reads KGHSH; CDR2 reads LQKENI. The trim removed 1 base at V and 1 base at J, leaving 1 base unmatched. This CDR3 comprises 16 residues.

V gene TRBV18 combines with J gene TRBJ2-7; 9 positions match TRBD2. V trimming: 3 bases; J trimming: 2 bases; junction bases outside the gene matches: 14. Germline CDR1 reads KGHSH; CDR2 reads LQKENI. CDR3 length equals 18 residues. The CDR3 sequence: CASSPSPAGGPKTYEQYF. The CDR3 region has the DNA TGTGCCAGCTCACCCTCGCCAGCGGGAGGTCCAAAAACCTACGAGCAGTACTTC.

The chain uses TRBV15 and TRBJ1-2; TRBD1 aligns across 8 bases. The trim removed 5 bases at V and 1 base at J, leaving 12 bases unmatched. Germline V gene sequence: CDR1 LNHNV, CDR2 YYDKDF (reference sequence). This CDR3 comprises 17 residues. CDR3 nucleotides: TGTGCCACCAGCCGGGGGGGGACAGGCTCCCGTAACTATGGCTACACCTTC. Translation gives CATSRGGTGSRNYGYTF.

The chain employs TRBV10-3 and TRBJ2-7; TRBD1 aligns across 10 bases. Trimming took 4 bases from V and 3 from J; bases not matched to a gene: 9. The CDR3 runs 16 residues. Per germline, CDR1 ENHRY and CDR2 SYGVKD. CDR3 in amino acids: CAISGAPGQGGYEQYF. The DNA of the CDR3 is TGTGCCATCAGTGGCGCCCCAGGACAGGGGGGCTACGAGCAGTACTTC.

This sequence joins TRBV25-1 and TRBJ1-2; D remains unclear. The germline CDR1 and CDR2 sequences are MGHDK and SYGVNS. This CDR3 has 11 amino acids. V was cut by 5 bases and J by 8 bases, with 9 bases left in between. DNA for the CDR3: TGTGCCAGCAGTCTCGTCGGGGGCTACACCTTC. Translating gives CASSLVGGYTF.

The V call is TRBV7-8, the J call TRBJ2-7; TRBD1 or TRBD2 may be the D gene (5 bases each). The CDR3 spans 12 residues. From germline, CDR1 is SGHVS and CDR2 FQNEAQ. V lost 6 bases and J 3 bases, leaving 9 bases between the germline ends. The CDR3 DNA sequence: TGTGCCAGCAGTGGGACCGGCTACGAGCAGTACTTC. Protein product: CASSGTGYEQYF.

V is TRBV2 and J is TRBJ2-7; D gene unclear. Germline V lookup: CDR1 SNHLY, CDR2 FYNNEI. This CDR3 comprises 17 residues. V lost 1 base and J 2 bases, leaving 18 bases between the germline ends. In DNA form, the CDR3 reads TGTGCCAGCAGTGAAGGTAGCAGGCCCTGGAACCCCTACGAGCAGTACTTC. Protein: CASSEGSRPWNPYEQYF.

This chain uses TRBV30 with TRBJ1-3; no reliable D call. Germline V gene sequence: CDR1 GTSNPN, CDR2 SVGIG (reference sequence). V lost 4 bases, J lost 0 bases, and 4 bases lay in between. The CDR3 is 12 residues long. CDR3 residues: CAWTTSGNTIYF. The DNA of the CDR3 is TGTGCCTGGACAACCTCTGGAAACACCATATATTTT.

Only a few counts were recorded for this clone. The J gene is TRBJ2-6, the V gene TRBV5-1; TRBD1 agrees at 7 bases. CDR3 length: 15 amino acids. Germline trimming cut 4 bases from V and 0 bases from J; bases unmatched to any gene: 1. The germline CDR1 and CDR2 sequences are SGHRS and YFSETQ. The CDR3 sequence is CASSRDSSGANVLTF. The CDR3 DNA is TGCGCCAGCAGCAGGGACAGCTCTGGGGCCAACGTCCTGACTTTC.

This clone was detected only a few times. V is TRBV9 and J is TRBJ1-5; perhaps TRBD1 as D (5 bases). In germline, CDR1 is SGDLS, CDR2 YYNGEE. Trimming removed 0 bases from V and 1 base from J, with 5 bases in between. The CDR3 has 14 amino acids. CDR3 sequence (DNA): TGTGCCAGCAGCGTAGGACAGAGCAATCAGCCCCAGCATTTT. Translated: CASSVGQSNQPQHF.

V and J are TRBV13 and TRBJ2-6, with D unresolved. The germline V gene has CDR1 PRHDT and CDR2 FYEKMQ (reference sequence). Trimming shortened V by 4 bases and J by 16 bases, and 32 bases separated the two germline ends. The CDR3 runs to 18 residues. The CDR3 reads CASSSLQLSTKSGQRLTF. In nucleotides, the CDR3 is TGTGCCAGCAGCTCGCTCCAACTGAGTACAAAGTCGGGCCAACGTCTGACTTTC.

This clone was counted a few times. The CDR3 region has the DNA TGTGCCAGCAGTCGAACAGGGAATAGCAATCAGCCCCAGCATTTT. Protein sequence: CASSRTGNSNQPQHF. This chain uses TRBV6-5 with TRBJ1-5, with D maybe TRBD1 (6 bases). The CDR3 consists of 15 residues. The germline V gene encodes CDR1 MNHEY and CDR2 SVGAGI. The V end lost 5 bases, the J end lost 0 bases, and 11 bases lay between the germline ends.

As DNA, the CDR3 is TGTGCCAGCAGTCCGACGGGACAGGGGAGGAATCAGCCCCAGCATTTT. It is translated as CASSPTGQGRNQPQHF. V is TRBV27 and J is TRBJ1-5; TRBD1 matches 10 bases. CDR1 is MNHEY and CDR2 is SMNVEV in the germline V gene (reference sequence). Germline trimming cut 5 bases from V and 4 bases from J; bases unmatched to any gene: 8. This CDR3 contains 16 residues.